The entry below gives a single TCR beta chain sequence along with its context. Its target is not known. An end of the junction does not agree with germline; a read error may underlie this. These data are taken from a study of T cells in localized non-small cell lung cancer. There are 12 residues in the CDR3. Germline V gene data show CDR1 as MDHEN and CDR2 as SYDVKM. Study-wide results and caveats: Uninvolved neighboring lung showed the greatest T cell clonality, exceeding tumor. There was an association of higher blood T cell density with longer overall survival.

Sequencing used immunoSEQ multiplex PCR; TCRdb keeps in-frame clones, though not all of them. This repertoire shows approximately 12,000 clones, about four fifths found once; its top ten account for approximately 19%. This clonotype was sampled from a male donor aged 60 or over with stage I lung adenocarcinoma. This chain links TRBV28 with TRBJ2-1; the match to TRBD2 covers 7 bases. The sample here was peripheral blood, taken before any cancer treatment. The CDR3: CASSLAGLDLVF. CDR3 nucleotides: TGTGCCAGCAGTTTGGCCGGACTAGATCTTGTCTTC.